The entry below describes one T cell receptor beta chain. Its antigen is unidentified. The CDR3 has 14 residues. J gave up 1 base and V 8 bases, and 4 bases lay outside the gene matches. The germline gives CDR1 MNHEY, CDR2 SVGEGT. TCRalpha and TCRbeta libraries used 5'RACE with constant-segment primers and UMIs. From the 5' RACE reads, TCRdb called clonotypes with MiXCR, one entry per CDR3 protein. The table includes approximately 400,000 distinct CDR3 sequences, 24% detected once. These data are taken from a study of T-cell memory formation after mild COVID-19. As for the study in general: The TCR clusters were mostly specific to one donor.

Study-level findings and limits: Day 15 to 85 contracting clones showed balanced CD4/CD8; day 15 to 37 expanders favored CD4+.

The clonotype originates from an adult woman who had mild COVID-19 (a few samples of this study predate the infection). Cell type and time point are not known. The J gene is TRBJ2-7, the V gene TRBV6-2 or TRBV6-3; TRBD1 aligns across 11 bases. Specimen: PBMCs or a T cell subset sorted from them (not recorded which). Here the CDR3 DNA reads TGTGCCAGCGGCGGGACAGGGGGGTCCTACGAGCAGTACTTC. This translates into CASGGTGGSYEQYF.